This T cell receptor (beta chain) was observed in a study of beta chain features in type 1 diabetes. Sorting that relied on CD45RO/CCR7/CD25/CD127/CD95/CD27 yielded CD4+ naive, central memory, regulatory and stem cell-like memory cells. Sequenced material consisted of expressed TCRB transcripts (all of the isolated RNA was reverse transcribed). Naive, central memory and regulatory T cell samples yielded about 4 million reads on average. The protocol was immunoSEQ multiplex PCR, while the TCRdb copy is restricted to in-frame clones and leaves out a portion. This sample has under 900,000 clones, with 15% to 20% found just once. Sequencing input: naive CD4+ T cells from blood. The source of this sequence is a woman under 30 in good health.

The CDR3 DNA follows: TGCAGCGTTGAAAGGAGGACAGGGGTGAATTCGCAGTATTTT. It translates to CSVERRTGVNSQYF. The chain couples TRBV29-1 to TRBJ2-3; TRBD1 matches at 9 bases. The V gene's germline CDR1 is SQVTM and CDR2 ANQGSEA. CDR3 size: 14 residues. Losses at the gene ends were 2 bases for V and 10 bases for J; bases not matched to a gene: 10.